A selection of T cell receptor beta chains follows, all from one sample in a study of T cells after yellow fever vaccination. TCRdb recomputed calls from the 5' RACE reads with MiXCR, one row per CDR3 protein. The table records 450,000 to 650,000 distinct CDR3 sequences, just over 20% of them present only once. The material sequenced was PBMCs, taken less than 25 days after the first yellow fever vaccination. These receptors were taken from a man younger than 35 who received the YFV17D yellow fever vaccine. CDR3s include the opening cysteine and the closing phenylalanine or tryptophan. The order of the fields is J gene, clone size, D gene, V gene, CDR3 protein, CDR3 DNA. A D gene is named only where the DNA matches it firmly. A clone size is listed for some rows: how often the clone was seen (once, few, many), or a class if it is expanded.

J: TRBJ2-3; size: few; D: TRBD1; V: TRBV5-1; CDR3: CASSLVKDRRPHTQYF; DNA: TGCGCCAGCAGCTTGGTCAAGGACAGGAGACCACATACGCAGTATTTT
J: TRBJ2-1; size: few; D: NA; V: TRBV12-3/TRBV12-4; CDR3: CASSSDLGPSYNEQFF; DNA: TGTGCCAGCAGTTCCGATCTAGGCCCCTCCTACAATGAGCAGTTCTTC
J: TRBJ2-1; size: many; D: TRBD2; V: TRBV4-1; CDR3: CASSPTSGGPSYNEQFF; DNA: TGCGCCAGCAGCCCGACTAGCGGGGGACCCTCCTACAATGAGCAGTTCTTC
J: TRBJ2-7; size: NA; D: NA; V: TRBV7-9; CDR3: CASSSHPRQEENYEQYF; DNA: TGTGCCAGCAGCTCCCACCCCAGACAGGAGGAGAACTACGAGCAGTACTTC
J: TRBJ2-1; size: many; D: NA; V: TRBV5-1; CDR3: CASSEDLMERFF; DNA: TGCGCCAGCAGCGAGGACTTGATGGAGAGGTTCTTC
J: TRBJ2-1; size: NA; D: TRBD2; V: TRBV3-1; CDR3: CASSQAPGASGGRSQFF; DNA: TGTGCCAGCAGCCAGGCCCCCGGGGCTAGCGGTGGGCGTTCCCAGTTCTTC
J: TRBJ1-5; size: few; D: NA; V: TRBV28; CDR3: CASSLFQGRQHF; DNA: TGTGCCAGCAGTTTATTTCAGGGACGCCAGCATTTT
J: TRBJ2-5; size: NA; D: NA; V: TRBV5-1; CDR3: CASSLRAGGTAETQYF; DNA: TGCGCCAGCAGCTTGAGGGCCGGGGGCACGGCAGAGACCCAGTACTTC
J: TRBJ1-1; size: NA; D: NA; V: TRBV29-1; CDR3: CSVEAGRNTEAFF; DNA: TGCAGCGTTGAGGCAGGGAGGAACACTGAAGCTTTCTTT
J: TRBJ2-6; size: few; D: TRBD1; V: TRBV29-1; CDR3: CSAIVTGTGANVLTF; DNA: TGCAGCGCTATTGTGACAGGGACTGGGGCCAACGTCCTGACTTTC
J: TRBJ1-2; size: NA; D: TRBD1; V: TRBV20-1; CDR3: CSAIDRVVGWDTF; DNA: TGCAGTGCTATCGACAGGGTCGTAGGTTGGGACACCTTC
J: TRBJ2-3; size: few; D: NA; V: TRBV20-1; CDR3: CSARDPLGLDTQYF; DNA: TGCAGTGCTAGAGACCCCCTCGGATTGGATACGCAGTATTTT
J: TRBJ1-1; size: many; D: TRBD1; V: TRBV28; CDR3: CASVLQGATEAFF; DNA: TGTGCCAGCGTCCTACAGGGGGCAACTGAAGCTTTCTTT
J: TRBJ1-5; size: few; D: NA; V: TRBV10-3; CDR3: CAISYGDSQPQHF; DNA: TGTGCCATCAGTTACGGGGACTCTCAGCCCCAGCATTTT
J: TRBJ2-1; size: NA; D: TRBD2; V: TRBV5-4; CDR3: CASSRGAGGPPYNEQFF; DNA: TGTGCCAGCAGCCGTGGGGCGGGGGGGCCCCCCTACAATGAGCAGTTCTTC
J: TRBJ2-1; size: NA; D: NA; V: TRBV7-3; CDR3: CASSFGQRNEQFF; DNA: TGTGCCAGCAGCTTTGGTCAACGCAATGAGCAGTTCTTC
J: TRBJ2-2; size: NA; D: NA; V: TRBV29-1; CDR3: CSVEVTAGELFF; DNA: TGCAGCGTGGAGGTGACAGCCGGGGAGCTGTTTTTT
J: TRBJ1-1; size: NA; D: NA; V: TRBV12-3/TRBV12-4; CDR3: CASSLEGLAAFF; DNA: TGTGCCAGCAGTTTAGAGGGCTTGGCAGCTTTCTTT
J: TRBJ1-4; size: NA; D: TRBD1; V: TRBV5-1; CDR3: CASRQGINEKLFF; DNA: TGCGCCAGCCGACAGGGCATTAATGAAAAACTGTTTTTT
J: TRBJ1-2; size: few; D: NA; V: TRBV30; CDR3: CAWSVLRTNYTF; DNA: TGTGCCTGGAGTGTATTAAGGACTAACTACACCTTC
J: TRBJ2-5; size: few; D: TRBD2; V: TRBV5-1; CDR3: CASKSGGAGETQYF; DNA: TGCGCCAGCAAAAGCGGGGGGGCCGGCGAGACCCAGTACTTC
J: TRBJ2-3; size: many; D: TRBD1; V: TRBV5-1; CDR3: CASSLGQGRDTQYF; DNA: TGCGCCAGCAGCCTCGGACAGGGCAGGGATACGCAGTATTTT
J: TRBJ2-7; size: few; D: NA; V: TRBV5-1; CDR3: CASSSPSGGYEQYF; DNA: TGCGCCAGCAGCTCCCCTTCTGGGGGTTACGAGCAGTACTTC
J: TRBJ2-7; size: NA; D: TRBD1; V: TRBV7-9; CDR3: CASSDRTGGSEQYF; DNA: TGTGCCAGCAGCGACAGGACAGGGGGCTCCGAGCAGTACTTC
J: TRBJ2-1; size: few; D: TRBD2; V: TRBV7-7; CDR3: CATSPGEGYNEQFF; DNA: TGTGCTACCTCCCCCGGGGAGGGATACAATGAGCAGTTCTTC
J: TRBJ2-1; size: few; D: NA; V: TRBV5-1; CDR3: CASSLSGRLNPPEQFF; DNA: TGCGCCAGCAGCTTGAGCGGCCGCCTGAACCCCCCTGAGCAGTTCTTC
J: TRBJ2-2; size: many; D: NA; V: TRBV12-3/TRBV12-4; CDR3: CASSSSYTGELFF; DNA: TGTGCCAGCAGTTCGAGCTACACCGGGGAGCTGTTTTTT
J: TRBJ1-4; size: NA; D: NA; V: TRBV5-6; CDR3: CASTYLGERTNEKLFF; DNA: TGTGCCAGCACCTACCTCGGGGAGAGAACTAATGAAAAACTGTTTTTT
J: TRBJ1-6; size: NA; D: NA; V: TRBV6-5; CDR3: CASSYSQGISPLHF; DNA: TGTGCCAGCAGTTACTCGCAGGGGATTTCACCCCTCCACTTT
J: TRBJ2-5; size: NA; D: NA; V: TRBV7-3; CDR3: CASSPQGIETQYF; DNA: TGTGCCAGCAGCCCACAGGGAATAGAGACCCAGTACTTC
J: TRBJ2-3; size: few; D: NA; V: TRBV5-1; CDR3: CASRGGGKTSSTDTQYF; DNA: TGCGCCAGCAGAGGGGGTGGCAAAACGTCTAGCACAGATACGCAGTATTTT
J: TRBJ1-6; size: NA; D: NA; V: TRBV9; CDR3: CASSVGPLVGSPLHF; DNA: TGTGCCAGCAGCGTCGGGCCGCTGGTGGGGTCACCCCTCCACTTT
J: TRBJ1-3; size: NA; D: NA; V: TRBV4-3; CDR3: CASSQASSPVPRNTIYF; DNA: TGCGCCAGCAGCCAAGCTTCATCCCCAGTTCCCCGAAACACCATATATTTT
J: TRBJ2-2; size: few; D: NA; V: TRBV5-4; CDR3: CASSPDFFGSGELFF; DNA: TGTGCCAGCAGCCCCGACTTTTTCGGGTCCGGGGAGCTGTTTTTT
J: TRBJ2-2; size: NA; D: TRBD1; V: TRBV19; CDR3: CATRQGATGELFF; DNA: TGTGCCACCCGACAGGGGGCAACCGGGGAGCTGTTTTTT
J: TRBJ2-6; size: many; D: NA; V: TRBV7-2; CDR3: CASSLGGAGANVLTF; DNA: TGTGCCAGCAGCTTAGGAGGGGCTGGGGCCAACGTCCTGACTTTC
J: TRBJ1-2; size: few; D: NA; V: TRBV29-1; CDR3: CSVYQVTNYGYTF; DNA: TGCAGCGTTTACCAGGTGACTAACTATGGCTACACCTTC
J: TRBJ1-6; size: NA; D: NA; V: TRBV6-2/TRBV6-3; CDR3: CASNPLGRASYSPLHF; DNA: TGTGCCAGCAACCCCCTCGGGAGGGCGAGTTATTCACCCCTCCACTTT
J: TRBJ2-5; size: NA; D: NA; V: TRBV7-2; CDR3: CASSWTEQETQYF; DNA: TGTGCCAGCAGCTGGACGGAACAAGAGACCCAGTACTTC
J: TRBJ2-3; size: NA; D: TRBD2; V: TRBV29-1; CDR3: CSVGGGLRGRTDTQYF; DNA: TGCAGCGTTGGCGGGGGGCTCCGGGGGCGCACAGATACGCAGTATTTT
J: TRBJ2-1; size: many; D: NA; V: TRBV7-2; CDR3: CASSLFHEQFF; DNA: TGTGCCAGCAGCTTATTCCATGAGCAGTTCTTC
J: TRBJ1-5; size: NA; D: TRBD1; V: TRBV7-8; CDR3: CASSLVTGDRNQPQHF; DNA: TGTGCCAGCAGCTTAGTGACAGGGGATAGGAATCAGCCCCAGCATTTT
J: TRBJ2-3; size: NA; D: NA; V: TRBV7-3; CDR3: CASSEGRTDTQYF; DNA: TGTGCCAGCAGCGAGGGAAGGACAGATACGCAGTATTTT
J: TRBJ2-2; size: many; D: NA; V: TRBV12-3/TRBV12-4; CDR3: CASSFRRRTGELFF; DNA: TGTGCCAGCAGTTTTCGACGTCGGACCGGGGAGCTGTTTTTT
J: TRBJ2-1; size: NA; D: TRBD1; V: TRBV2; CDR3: CASSRDRGFKDEQFF; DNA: TGTGCCAGCAGTAGGGACAGGGGGTTTAAGGATGAGCAGTTCTTC
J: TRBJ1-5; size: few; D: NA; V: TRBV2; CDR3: CASSFDYSNQPQHF; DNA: TGTGCCAGCAGCTTCGATTATAGCAATCAGCCCCAGCATTTT
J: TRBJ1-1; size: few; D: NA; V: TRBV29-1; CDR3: CSSVSNTEAFF; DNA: TGCAGCTCCGTTAGTAACACTGAAGCTTTCTTT
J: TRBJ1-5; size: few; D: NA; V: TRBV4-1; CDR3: CASSQPDSNQPQHF; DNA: TGCGCCAGCAGCCAGCCGGATAGCAATCAGCCCCAGCATTTT
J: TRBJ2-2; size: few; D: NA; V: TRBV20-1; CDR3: CSARRAGNTGELFF; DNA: TGCAGTGCTAGGAGGGCGGGGAACACCGGGGAGCTGTTTTTT
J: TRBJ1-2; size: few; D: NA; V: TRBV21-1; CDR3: CASSTPTGAPVGYTF; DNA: TGTGCCAGCAGCACCCCCACAGGGGCTCCTGTCGGCTACACCTTC
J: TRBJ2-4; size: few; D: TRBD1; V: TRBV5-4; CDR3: CASSLGSGQGNIQYF; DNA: TGTGCCAGCAGCTTGGGATCCGGACAGGGAAACATTCAGTACTTC
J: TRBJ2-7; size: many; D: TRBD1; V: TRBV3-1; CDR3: CASSQRQGYEQYF; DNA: TGTGCCAGCAGCCAACGACAGGGTTACGAGCAGTACTTC
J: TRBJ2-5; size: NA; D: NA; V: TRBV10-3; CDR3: CAISEDGQETQYF; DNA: TGTGCCATCAGTGAGGACGGGCAAGAGACCCAGTACTTC
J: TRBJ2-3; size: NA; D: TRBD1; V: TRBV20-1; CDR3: CSAQNPGGADTQYF; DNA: TGCAGTGCCCAGAACCCAGGGGGCGCAGATACGCAGTATTTT
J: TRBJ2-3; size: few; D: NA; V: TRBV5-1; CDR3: CASRSGLGTDTQYF; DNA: TGCGCCAGCAGATCGGGGTTAGGGACAGATACGCAGTATTTT
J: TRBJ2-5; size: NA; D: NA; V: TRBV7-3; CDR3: CASSVTAFETQYF; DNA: TGTGCCAGCAGCGTCACCGCGTTTGAGACCCAGTACTTC